This T cell receptor (beta chain) was obtained from a study of blood T cell repertoires in COVID-19. In the study overall: Sources were T cells, B-cell-depleted T cells, or PBMCs; the material itself was cDNA or gDNA.

Produced via immunoSEQ multiplex PCR; TCRdb's table is partial and in-frame only. This sample has fewer than 300,000 clones; about nine tenths occur once, and the top ten carry 15% to 17%. CDR1 DFQATT and CDR2 SNEGSKA come from the germline V gene (reference sequence). With V trimmed by 3 bases and J by 2 bases, 7 bases remained unmatched. This CDR3 is built from 16 residues. The receptor was isolated from a man younger than 30 who had recovered from COVID-19. What was sequenced was PBMCs or T cells enriched from blood (not recorded which). The chain joins TRBV20-1 to TRBJ2-3; 11 bases match TRBD2. The CDR3 here is CSASHPGLAVTDTQYF. The CDR3 region has the DNA TGCAGTGCTAGTCACCCGGGACTAGCGGTCACAGATACGCAGTATTTT.